This T cell receptor (beta chain) was identified during a study of CD8+ T cells in alopecia areata. RNA extraction was followed by reverse transcription into cDNA, which acted as the sequencing template. Clones were sequenced by immunoSEQ multiplex PCR, and TCRdb holds only the in-frame ones, with some missing. The table lists 200,000 to 250,000 clones, roughly three fifths of them singletons. This CDR3 contains 15 residues. Germline lookup yields CDR1 SQVTM and CDR2 ANQGSEA. V lost 7 bases, J lost 8 bases, and 24 bases lay in between. Documented treatment: oral pan-JAK inhibitor, 5-10 mg twice daily. Sorting of PBMCs yielded the CD4+ and CD8+ T cells.

The gene calls are TRBV29-1 and TRBJ2-1, with D possibly TRBD1 on 6 matching bases. The sequences come from CD4+ T cells sorted from blood, collected between weeks 44 and 45, from a patient treated with tofacitinib. The TCR sequence derives from a human donor with alopecia areata. CDR3 nucleotides: TGCAGCGCCCAGAAAGGGACAACCATCTTTGATGAGCAGTTCTTC. Translated, it gives CSAQKGTTIFDEQFF.